One and the same sample provided the 27 T cell receptor beta chains below, sequenced in a study of OX40 agonist ivuxolimab in advanced cancers. Using immunoSEQ multiplex PCR, the repertoire was profiled, and TCRdb retains in-frame clones only, with some absent. The data show 70,000 to 85,000 clones, approximately 86% seen once. This sample comprised CD4+ or CD8+ T cells sorted from blood, obtained in a trial of the OX40 agonist ivuxolimab. These receptor sequences come from an adult with an advanced solid tumor such as melanoma, head and neck, liver or kidney cancer.

The J gene is TRBJ1-2, the V gene TRBV5-4, with D possibly matching TRBD1 (6 bases). The CDR3 is 14 amino acids. The V end lost 0 bases, the J end lost 2 bases, and 8 bases lay between the germline ends. The V gene's germline CDR1 is SGHNT and CDR2 YYREEE (reference sequence). CDR3: CASSLVQGNYGYTF. CDR3 DNA sequence: TGTGCCAGCAGCTTGGTTCAGGGGAACTATGGCTACACCTTC. Looking up the rest from reference TRBV5-4 and TRBJ1-2 gives the full variable domain: ETGVTQSPTHLIKTRGQQVTLRCSSQSGHNTVSWYQQALGQGPQFIFQYYREEENGRGNFPPRFSGLQFPNYSSELNVNALELDDSALYLCASSLVQGNYGYTFGSGTRLTVV.

The V and J genes are TRBV19 and TRBJ1-5; possible D gene TRBD1, 6 bases. This CDR3 region has 16 residues. V shed 3 bases and J shed 5 bases, with 17 bases lying between them. Germline CDR1 reads LNHDA; CDR2 reads SQIVND (reference sequence). The CDR3, as DNA: TGTGCCAGTAGTATCTTCAGGGGCACTTACGATCAGCCCCAGCATTTT. Protein product: CASSIFRGTYDQPQHF.

The rearrangement joins TRBV4-2 to TRBJ1-5; 7 nucleotides agree with TRBD1. The CDR3 totals 16 residues. Germline V lookup: CDR1 LGHNA, CDR2 YNFKEQ. V shed 0 bases and J 2 bases; nucleotides not matched to a gene: 4. DNA of the CDR3: TGTGCCAGCAGCCAAGATAACAGGGGCGGCAATCAGCCCCAGCATTTT. Translation gives CASSQDNRGGNQPQHF.

The chain recombines TRBV19 with TRBJ2-7; unclear D gene. Trimming left V 5 bases short and J 5 bases short, with 13 bases between. CDR1 and CDR2 (germline): LNHDA, SQIVND (reference sequence). The length of the CDR3 is 13 residues. CDR3 sequence (DNA): TGTGCCAGTAGTGCTTCTCATCCTAACGAGCAGTACTTC. It encodes CASSASHPNEQYF.

The CDR3 here is CASSILPGPEYGYTF. The CDR3 DNA is TGTGCCAGCAGCATTCTTCCGGGACCGGAGTATGGCTACACCTTC. J is TRBJ1-2 and V is TRBV14; perhaps TRBD1 as D (5 bases). Trimming took off 5 bases at V and 5 bases at J, with 18 bases between the two ends. Germline assignment: CDR1 SGHDN and CDR2 FVKESK. The CDR3 contains 15 residues.

The V call is TRBV5-4, the J call TRBJ1-6, with 7 bases that match TRBD1. V shed 4 bases, J shed 3 bases, and the junction held 7 bases outside the gene matches. The CDR3 contains 16 residues. Looked up from germline, CDR1 is SGHNT and CDR2 is YYREEE (reference sequence). In DNA form, the CDR3 reads TGTGCCAGCAGCCGCACCCGGGACAGCTATAATTCACCCCTCCACTTT. Its protein is CASSRTRDSYNSPLHF. The full variable domain, with the rest looked up from reference TRBV5-4 and TRBJ1-6, is ETGVTQSPTHLIKTRGQQVTLRCSSQSGHNTVSWYQQALGQGPQFIFQYYREEENGRGNFPPRFSGLQFPNYSSELNVNALELDDSALYLCASSRTRDSYNSPLHFGNGTRLTVT.

V is TRBV5-8 and J is TRBJ2-3; 8 bases match TRBD2. Germline CDR1 SGHTS, CDR2 YDEGEE. The length of the CDR3 is 18 residues. After removal of 4 bases from V and 3 bases from J, the junction contained 16 bases not matched to a gene. The CDR3 DNA follows: TGTGCCAGCAGCCAATTGCCAATAGGACTAGCAGAAACAGATACGCAGTATTTT. Amino acid sequence: CASSQLPIGLAETDTQYF.

The V gene is TRBV19, the J gene TRBJ2-2; D is unresolved. Germline CDR1 reads LNHDA; CDR2 reads SQIVND (reference sequence). The CDR3 consists of 15 residues. Trimming removed 3 bases at V and 1 base at J, with 9 bases between. The CDR3 nucleotides read TGTGCCAGTAGTATTGGCAGGAGGAACACCGGGGAGCTGTTTTTT. Translating it yields CASSIGRRNTGELFF.

The V and J genes are TRBV27 and TRBJ2-7; D is unclear. Trimming shortened V by 5 bases and J by 4 bases, and 15 bases separated the two germline ends. The germline V gene has CDR1 MNHEY and CDR2 SMNVEV (reference sequence). This CDR3 region has 14 residues. The CDR3 region has the DNA TGTGCCAGCAGTGCCTCTGTAGGCCCATACGAGCAGTACTTC. It codes for CASSASVGPYEQYF.

This chain uses TRBV28 with TRBJ2-1; TRBD2 matches 15 bases. V lost 5 bases and J lost 9; bases outside the gene matches: 2. The germline gives CDR1 MDHEN, CDR2 SYDVKM. This CDR3 region has 14 residues. The CDR3 DNA reads TGTGCCAGCAGTGGACTAGCGGGAGGGACTGAGCAGTTCTTC. It translates to CASSGLAGGTEQFF.

The V gene is TRBV9, the J gene TRBJ2-1; D remains ambiguous. Germline CDR1 and CDR2: SGDLS and YYNGEE. The CDR3 covers 14 residues. Trimming shortened V by 4 bases and J by 2 bases, and 10 bases separated the two germline ends. The CDR3: CASSLDTAYNEQFF. The CDR3 DNA follows: TGTGCCAGCAGCCTCGACACCGCCTACAATGAGCAGTTCTTC.

The chain employs TRBV12-5 and TRBJ2-5; TRBD1 matches at 8 bases. CDR3 length equals 19 residues. The V gene end was trimmed by 0 bases and the J gene end by 3 bases; junction bases not matched to a gene: 15. In germline, CDR1 is LGHNT, CDR2 FRNRAP. The CDR3 here is CASGLVRGLSDRGKETQYF. The CDR3 nucleotides read TGTGCTAGTGGTTTGGTACGAGGATTATCAGACAGGGGTAAAGAGACCCAGTACTTC.

CDR3 sequence reads: CASRPTLSGRYSYEQYF. The DNA of the CDR3 is TGTGCCAGCAGGCCTACCCTGAGCGGGCGTTACTCCTACGAGCAGTACTTC. The genes are TRBV28 and TRBJ2-7; D possibly corresponds to TRBD2 (6 bases). This CDR3 contains 17 residues. Germline CDR1 MDHEN, CDR2 SYDVKM. The V end lost 6 bases, the J end lost 0 bases, and 21 bases lay between the germline ends. The full variable domain, rest sourced from reference TRBV28 and TRBJ2-7, is DVKVTQSSRYLVKRTGEKVFLECVQDMDHENMFWYRQDPGLGLRLIYFSYDVKMKEKGDIPEGYSVSREKKERFSLILESASTNQTSMYLCASRPTLSGRYSYEQYFGPGTRLTVT.

The CDR3 here is CASSGGGGFYPGELFF. CDR3 in DNA: TGTGCCAGCAGCGGAGGCGGGGGGTTTTATCCCGGGGAGCTGTTTTTT. This rearrangement joins TRBV9 to TRBJ2-2, with TRBD2 identical over 8 bases. Germline V gene data show CDR1 as SGDLS and CDR2 as YYNGEE. With 3 bases clipped from V and 6 bases from J, the junction kept 10 bases outside the gene matches. The CDR3 is 16 residues long. Variable domain in full (rest from reference TRBV9 and TRBJ2-2): DSGVTQTPKHLITATGQRVTLRCSPRSGDLSVYWYQQSLDQGLQFLIQYYNGEERAKGNILERFSAQQFPDLHSELNLSSLELGDSALYFCASSGGGGFYPGELFFGEGSRLTVL.

The chain carries TRBV28 and TRBJ1-5, with D possibly TRBD1 on 6 matching bases. CDR1 and CDR2 (germline): MDHEN, SYDVKM. The CDR3 length is 13 residues. Between the trimmed V and J ends, which lost 6 bases and 3 bases, there was a span of 9 bases. For the CDR3, the DNA is TGTGCCAGCAGACGGGACACCAATCAGCCCCAGCATTTT. Residues: CASRRDTNQPQHF.

The V gene is TRBV29-1, the J gene TRBJ2-3; D call uncertain. With 5 bases removed from V and 2 bases from J, the gap between germline ends came to 11 bases. Per the germline V gene, CDR1 is SQVTM and CDR2 is ANQGSEA. This CDR3 has 13 amino acids. The CDR3, as DNA: TGCAGCGTTCAATTCAGAAACACAGATACGCAGTATTTT. Its translation: CSVQFRNTDTQYF.

The J gene is TRBJ2-3, the V gene TRBV11-3; unclear D gene. Germline V gives CDR1 SGHNT, CDR2 YENEEA. The CDR3 extends over 13 amino acids. V shed 6 bases and J shed 4 bases, with 11 bases lying between them. Written as DNA, the CDR3 is TGTGCCAGCAGTCCGACCCGGGCAGATACGCAGTATTTT. Protein sequence: CASSPTRADTQYF.

The chain is built from TRBV9 and TRBJ2-1; perhaps TRBD2 as D (6 bases). In germline, CDR1 is SGDLS, CDR2 YYNGEE. The CDR3 consists of 16 residues. Trimming took 0 bases from V and 4 from J, leaving 14 bases between them. CDR3 region: CASSVGGERFYNEQFF. CDR3 in DNA: TGTGCCAGCAGCGTAGGGGGGGAGAGATTTTACAATGAGCAGTTCTTC.

A few counts support this clone. The rearrangement uses TRBV27 and TRBJ1-5, with 9 bases aligning to TRBD1. The germline CDR1 and CDR2 sequences are MNHEY and SMNVEV (reference sequence). V was pared by 5 bases and J by 5 bases, with 7 bases of the junction left unmatched. The CDR3 contains 15 residues. This chain's CDR3 is CASSIRQGGDQPQHF. The CDR3 bases are TGTGCCAGCAGTATCAGACAGGGGGGCGATCAGCCCCAGCATTTT.

The gene calls are TRBV5-1 and TRBJ2-3; perhaps TRBD2 as D (7 bases). V lost 2 bases, J lost 1 base, and 11 bases lay in between. Germline V gene data show CDR1 as SGHRS and CDR2 as YFSETQ. This CDR3 has 15 residues. The CDR3 is CASSFGGRRTDTQYF. The CDR3 DNA reads as TGCGCCAGCAGCTTCGGGGGGCGCCGCACAGATACGCAGTATTTT.

This clone was recorded only once. The sample carries other DNA sequences with the same CDR3. The chain joins TRBV27 to TRBJ2-3; no reliable D call. V dropped 4 bases and J dropped 4 bases, with 15 bases sitting between them. This CDR3 comprises 15 residues. Germline-derived CDR1 and CDR2 are MNHEY and SMNVEV (reference sequence). The CDR3 loop reads CASSSVQPGADTQYF. CDR3 DNA: TGTGCCAGCAGTTCTGTACAGCCTGGCGCAGATACGCAGTATTTT.

The rearrangement links TRBV6-1 to TRBJ1-1; no definite D call. Between the trimmed V and J ends, which lost 5 bases and 8 bases, there was a span of 12 bases. The CDR3 length is 12 residues. In germline, CDR1 is MNHNS, CDR2 SASEGT. The DNA for the CDR3 is TGTGCCAGCAGTCCCACGGGCAGGGAAGCTTTCTTT. As protein: CASSPTGREAFF.

The rearrangement uses TRBV2 and TRBJ2-7; D is perhaps TRBD1 (7 bases). V shed 4 bases and J shed 3 bases, with 10 bases lying between them. Germline-derived CDR1 and CDR2 are SNHLY and FYNNEI. The CDR3 runs 13 residues. CDR3 amino acids: CASSGQGGYEQYF. The CDR3 DNA reads as TGTGCCAGCAGTGGGCAGGGGGGCTACGAGCAGTACTTC.

The rearrangement uses TRBV28 and TRBJ1-6; no firm D call. The CDR3 is 11 residues long. Germline CDR1 reads MDHEN; CDR2 reads SYDVKM. V shed 2 bases and J shed 14 bases, with 7 bases lying between them. DNA for the CDR3: TGTGCCAGCAGTTTACGCGCTGCCCTCCACTTT. This gives the protein CASSLRAALHF.

This chain uses TRBV28 with TRBJ1-1; no definite D call. This CDR3 has 14 residues. With 6 bases removed from V and 0 bases from J, the gap between germline ends came to 11 bases. Germline CDR1 MDHEN, CDR2 SYDVKM. CDR3 DNA: TGTGCCAGCAGGACTTTGACGGTGAACACTGAAGCTTTCTTT. As protein: CASRTLTVNTEAFF.

The chain employs TRBV19 and TRBJ2-3, with a tentative D call TRBD1 (5 bases). The CDR3 is made up of 12 amino acids. The V gene's germline CDR1 is LNHDA and CDR2 SQIVND (reference sequence). Trimming removed 5 bases at V and 9 bases at J, with 12 bases between. CDR3 bases: TGTGCCAGTAGTGACCGACAGACCACGCAGTATTTT. Protein: CASSDRQTTQYF. The entire variable domain, with the rest obtained from reference TRBV19 and TRBJ2-3, is as follows: DGGITQSPKYLFRKEGQNVTLSCEQNLNHDAMYWYRQDPGQGLRLIYYSQIVNDFQKGDIAEGYSVSREKKESFPLTVTSAQKNPTAFYLCASSDRQTTQYFGPGTRLTVL.

This chain links TRBV19 with TRBJ2-1; D gene unclear. Germline lookup yields CDR1 LNHDA and CDR2 SQIVND (reference sequence). V was clipped by 5 bases and J by 15 bases, with 17 bases between them. This CDR3 is 12 amino acids long. Here the CDR3 DNA reads TGTGCCAGTAGTGTGAATTGGGCCCCCCTGTTCTTC. Its protein product is CASSVNWAPLFF.